The sequence of this T cell receptor (beta chain) was determined in a study of T cells in localized non-small cell lung cancer. Germline V gene data show CDR1 as WSHSY and CDR2 as SAAADI. CDR3 length: 13 residues. Trimming took off 7 bases at V and 5 bases at J, with 14 bases between the two ends. The table came from immunoSEQ multiplex PCR; TCRdb's copy has only in-frame clones and leaves some out. The top ten clones hold roughly 6.6% of a sample with about 3,500 clones, around 35% of them seen once. The source material was normal lung tissue next to the tumor, sampled before any cancer treatment. The rearrangement joins TRBV10-2 to TRBJ2-5; D unclear. The sequence came from a woman aged 40-69 years with stage I lung adenocarcinoma. In DNA, the CDR3 is TGCGCCAGCATGGACCCGGCGGTTGAGACCCAGTACTTC. Encoded protein: CASMDPAVETQYF.